Listed here is a single T cell receptor (beta chain). The sample belongs to a study of blood T cell repertoires in COVID-19. At the level of the study: The United States, Italy and Spain were the sources of the acute and convalescent COVID-19 samples.

The CDR3 length is 11 residues. Looked up from germline, CDR1 is SNHLY and CDR2 is FYNNEI. V lost 6 bases and J 5 bases, leaving 5 bases between the germline ends. TCRdb's table, derived via immunoSEQ multiplex PCR, lists solely in-frame clones and lacks some. Of a few hundred thousand clones in the sample, 80% to 90% were seen once. Those who participated ranged in age from about 18 to 89 years and resided in roughly 26 US areas. Categorization into cohorts depended on clinical history that participants reported. The TCR comes from a man aged 18-30 years who had recovered from COVID-19. What was sequenced was PBMCs or T cells enriched from blood (not recorded which). The J gene is TRBJ2-1, the V gene TRBV2; the D gene is possibly TRBD1 (5 bases). The CDR3: CASRDNNEQFF. DNA of the CDR3: TGTGCCAGCAGGGACAACAATGAGCAGTTCTTC.